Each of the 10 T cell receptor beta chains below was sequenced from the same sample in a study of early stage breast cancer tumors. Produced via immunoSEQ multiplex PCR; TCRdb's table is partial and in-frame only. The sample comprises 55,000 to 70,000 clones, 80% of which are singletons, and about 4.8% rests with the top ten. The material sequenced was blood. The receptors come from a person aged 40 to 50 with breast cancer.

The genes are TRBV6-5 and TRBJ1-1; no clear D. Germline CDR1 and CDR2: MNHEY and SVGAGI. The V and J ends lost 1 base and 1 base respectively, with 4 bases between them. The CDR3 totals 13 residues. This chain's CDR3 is CASSYYANTEAFF. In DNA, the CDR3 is TGTGCCAGCAGTTACTATGCGAACACTGAAGCTTTCTTT.

The CDR3 reads CASSYDGLAGNEQFF. Here the CDR3 DNA reads TGTGCCAGCAGTTACGACGGACTAGCGGGGAATGAGCAGTTCTTC. V gene TRBV6-5 combines with J gene TRBJ2-1, with 12 bases lining up with TRBD2. J was trimmed by 7 bases and V by 2 bases; bases with no gene match: 3. Germline loops: CDR1 MNHEY, CDR2 SVGAGI. CDR3 length equals 15 residues.

DNA of the CDR3: TGTGCCAGCAGTTACAGGGGGCGCGCCTACGAGCAGTACTTC. It is translated as CASSYRGRAYEQYF. The chain employs TRBV6-5 and TRBJ2-7, with 7 bases aligning to TRBD1. The CDR3 has 14 residues. V trimming: 2 bases; J trimming: 2 bases; junction bases outside the gene matches: 3. Germline CDR1 reads MNHEY; CDR2 reads SVGAGI.

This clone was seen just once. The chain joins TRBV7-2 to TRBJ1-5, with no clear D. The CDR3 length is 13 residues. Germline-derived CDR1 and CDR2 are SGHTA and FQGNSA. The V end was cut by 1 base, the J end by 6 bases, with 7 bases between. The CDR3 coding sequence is TGTGCCAGCAGCTTAGGCGTGGGTCAGCCCCAGCATTTT. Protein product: CASSLGVGQPQHF.

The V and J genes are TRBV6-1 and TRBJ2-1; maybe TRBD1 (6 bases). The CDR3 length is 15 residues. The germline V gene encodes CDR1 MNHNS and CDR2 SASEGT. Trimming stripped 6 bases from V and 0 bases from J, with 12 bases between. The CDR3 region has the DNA TGTGCCAGCAGGTTGGACAGTTTCTCCTACAATGAGCAGTTCTTC. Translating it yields CASRLDSFSYNEQFF.

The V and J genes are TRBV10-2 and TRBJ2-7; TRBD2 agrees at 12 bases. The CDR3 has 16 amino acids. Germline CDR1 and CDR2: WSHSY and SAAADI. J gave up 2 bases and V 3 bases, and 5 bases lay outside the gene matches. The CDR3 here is CASSDGGLAGPYEQYF. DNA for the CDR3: TGCGCCAGCAGTGACGGCGGACTAGCGGGGCCCTACGAGCAGTACTTC.

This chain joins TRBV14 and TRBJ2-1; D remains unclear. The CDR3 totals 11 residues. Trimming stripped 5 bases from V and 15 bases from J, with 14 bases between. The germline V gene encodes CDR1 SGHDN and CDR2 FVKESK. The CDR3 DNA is TGTGCCAGCAGCTCCCGACGTACGGTGTTCTTC. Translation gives CASSSRRTVFF.

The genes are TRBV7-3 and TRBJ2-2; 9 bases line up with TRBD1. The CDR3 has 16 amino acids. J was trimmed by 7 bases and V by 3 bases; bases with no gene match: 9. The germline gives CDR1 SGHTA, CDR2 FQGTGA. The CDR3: CASSFPDRGNGGELFF. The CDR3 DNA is TGTGCCAGCAGCTTTCCGGACAGGGGAAACGGCGGGGAGCTGTTTTTT.

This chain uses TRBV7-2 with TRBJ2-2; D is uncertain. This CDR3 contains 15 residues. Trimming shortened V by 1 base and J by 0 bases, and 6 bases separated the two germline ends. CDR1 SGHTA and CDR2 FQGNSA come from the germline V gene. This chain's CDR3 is CASSLGVSNTGELFF. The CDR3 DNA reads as TGTGCCAGCAGCTTAGGGGTCTCGAACACCGGGGAGCTGTTTTTT.

CDR3 sequence (DNA): TGTGCCAGCAGCTCGGTCCCGGACGGTGGTACTGAAGCTTTCTTT. Protein sequence: CASSSVPDGGTEAFF. V usage is TRBV7-9 and J usage is TRBJ1-1, with D hard to call. The length of the CDR3 is 15 residues. Trimming cost V 4 bases and J 5 bases, with 17 bases left between them. From germline, CDR1 is SEHNR and CDR2 FQNEAQ (reference sequence).